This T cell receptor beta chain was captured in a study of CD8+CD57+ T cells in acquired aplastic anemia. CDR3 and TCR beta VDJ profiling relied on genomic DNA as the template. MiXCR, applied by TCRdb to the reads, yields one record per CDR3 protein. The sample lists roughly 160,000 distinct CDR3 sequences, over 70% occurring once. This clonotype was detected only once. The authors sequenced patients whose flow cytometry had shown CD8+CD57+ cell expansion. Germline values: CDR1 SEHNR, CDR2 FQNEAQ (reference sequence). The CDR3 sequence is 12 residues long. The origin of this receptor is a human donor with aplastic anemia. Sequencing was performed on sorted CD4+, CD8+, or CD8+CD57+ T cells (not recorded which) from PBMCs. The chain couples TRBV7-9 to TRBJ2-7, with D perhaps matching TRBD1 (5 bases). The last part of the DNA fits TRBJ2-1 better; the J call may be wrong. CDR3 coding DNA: TGTGCCAGCAGCCCAGGGAAGAATGAGCAGTTCTTC. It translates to CASSPGKNEQFF.